This T cell receptor (beta chain) was sequenced during a study of blood T cell repertoires in COVID-19. Whole-study context: Sites across the United States, Italy and Spain contributed samples from acute and convalescent COVID-19. Sample material is recorded as cDNA or gDNA derived from T cells, B-cell-depleted T cells, or PBMCs.

Authors' processing steps: Amplification of reference gene primers was used by the study to estimate nucleated cell counts. Libraries were prepared by immunoSEQ multiplex PCR; TCRdb keeps only in-frame clonotypes and omits some of them. V, J and clone size are those of that table, while D and trimming were read from the DNA. This sample yields some 350,000 clones, of which roughly 90% are seen a single time; about 7% belongs to the top ten. Germline values: CDR1 SGHRS, CDR2 YFSETQ. Trimming removed 0 bases at V and 0 bases at J, with 16 bases between. The CDR3 spans 18 residues. Seattle enrolled patients during active infection and tracked them longitudinally.

The origin of this receptor is a woman in her 70s with COVID-19, enrolled during active disease. Source material: peripheral blood. This chain links TRBV5-1 with TRBJ2-1, with D possibly being TRBD2 (6 bases). CDR3 loop: CASSLAPPGRDSYNEQFF. The CDR3 region has the DNA TGCGCCAGCAGCTTGGCCCCGCCAGGGCGGGACTCCTACAATGAGCAGTTCTTC.